The 27 T cell receptor beta chains given below trace back to one sample, sequenced in a study of blood T cells in healthy people across ages. A second PCR, run for roughly 7 to 12 cycles, used a sample-barcoded 5' primer plus a J-beta primer mix. TCRdb used MiXCR to reprocess the 5' RACE reads, holding one entry per CDR3 protein. The table records some 730,000 distinct CDR3 sequences, 22% of them present only once. The sequencing sample was made of blood. Receptor source: a man in his 70s in good health.

The gene calls are TRBV30 and TRBJ1-4; TRBD1 agrees at 9 bases. CDR1 and CDR2 from the germline V gene are GTSNPN and SVGIG (reference sequence). The CDR3 has 13 amino acids. Trimming took 4 bases from V and 7 from J; bases not matched to a gene: 4. This chain's CDR3 is CAWNRDRVEKLFF. In DNA form, the CDR3 reads TGTGCCTGGAACCGGGACAGGGTTGAAAAACTGTTTTTT.

This clonotype was seen a handful of times. This sequence joins TRBV30 and TRBJ1-5, with D tentatively TRBD1 (5 bases). The CDR3 is 15 residues long. V lost 1 base and J lost 5, with 15 bases in between. Germline V lookup: CDR1 GTSNPN, CDR2 SVGIG (reference sequence). CDR3 coding DNA: TGTGCCTGGAGTGACGATACGGGGCCTTATCAGCCCCAGCATTTT. Protein: CAWSDDTGPYQPQHF.

This clonotype was counted a few times. The chain carries TRBV10-3 and TRBJ1-5; TRBD1 is a possible D gene (6 bases). V shed 3 bases and J shed 0 bases, with 9 bases lying between them. Germline lookup yields CDR1 ENHRY and CDR2 SYGVKD. CDR3 length: 15 amino acids. CDR3 loop: CAISESDSSNQPQHF. The CDR3 region has the DNA TGTGCCATCAGTGAATCGGACAGTAGCAATCAGCCCCAGCATTTT.

The chain recombines TRBV28 with TRBJ1-2; 12 nucleotides line up with TRBD1. The CDR3 is made up of 15 amino acids. With V trimmed by 5 bases and J by 4 bases, 5 bases remained unmatched. Germline CDR1 and CDR2: MDHEN and SYDVKM. CDR3: CASSAGTGGVYGYTF. The CDR3 nucleotides are TGTGCCAGCAGTGCGGGGACAGGGGGCGTCTATGGCTACACCTTC.

The chain recombines TRBV6-8 with TRBJ2-7, with 8 bases identical to TRBD1. Germline trimming cut 7 bases from V and 4 bases from J; bases unmatched to any gene: 9. The CDR3 sequence is 14 residues long. From germline, CDR1 is MNHGY and CDR2 SAAAGT. Written as DNA, the CDR3 is TGTGCCAGCAACCAAGGACAGGGATGGTACGAGCAGTACGTC. Amino acid sequence: CASNQGQGWYEQYV.

The genes are TRBV5-1 and TRBJ2-1; a weak D match, TRBD1 (8 bases). The CDR3 has 16 amino acids. CDR1 is SGHRS and CDR2 is YFSETQ in the germline V gene. V was cut by 4 bases and J by 4 bases, with 18 bases left in between. The CDR3 bases are TGCGCCAGCAGCCCCACACAGGGGGGGATATACAATGAGCAGTTCTTC. Its translation is CASSPTQGGIYNEQFF.

J is TRBJ1-1 and V is TRBV5-5; D unclear. The germline gives CDR1 SGHKS, CDR2 YYEKEE (reference sequence). CDR3 length: 14 residues. Trimming stripped 1 base from V and 1 base from J, with 8 bases between. The CDR3 here is CASSLRHTNTEAFF. DNA for the CDR3: TGTGCCAGCAGCTTGAGACATACGAACACTGAAGCTTTCTTT. The full variable domain, its missing parts supplied by reference TRBV5-5 and TRBJ1-1, is DAGVTQSPTHLIKTRGQQVTLRCSPISGHKSVSWYQQVLGQGPQFIFQYYEKEERGRGNFPDRFSARQFPNYSSELNVNALLLGDSALYLCASSLRHTNTEAFFGQGTRLTVV.

The table lists this clonotype with a few counts. The chain employs TRBV5-1 and TRBJ1-2; D is unresolved. Looked up from germline, CDR1 is SGHRS and CDR2 is YFSETQ. V was trimmed by 4 bases and J by 0 bases, leaving 13 bases between them. The CDR3 covers 15 residues. CDR3 in amino acids: CASSPPGSPNYGYTF. The CDR3 nucleotides read TGCGCCAGCAGCCCCCCTGGCAGTCCTAACTATGGCTACACCTTC.

The chain recombines TRBV5-1 with TRBJ2-2; D is unresolved. This CDR3 is 15 amino acids long. CDR1 and CDR2 (germline): SGHRS, YFSETQ. V lost 1 base and J lost 5, with 12 bases in between. CDR3 region: CASSLSGEVTGELFF. The DNA of the CDR3 is TGCGCCAGCAGCTTGTCGGGTGAGGTTACCGGGGAGCTGTTTTTT. The full variable domain, with the rest looked up from reference TRBV5-1 and TRBJ2-2, is KAGVTQTPRYLIKTRGQQVTLSCSPISGHRSVSWYQQTPGQGLQFLFEYFSETQRNKGNFPGRFSGRQFSNSRSEMNVSTLELGDSALYLCASSLSGEVTGELFFGEGSRLTVL.

The J gene is TRBJ1-2, the V gene TRBV18, with D maybe TRBD1 (6 bases). The germline V and J ends were trimmed by 4 bases and 7 bases, with 16 bases remaining between them. The length of the CDR3 is 14 residues. Germline lookup yields CDR1 KGHSH and CDR2 LQKENI. CDR3 sequence reads: CASSLATGESGYTF. DNA for the CDR3: TGTGCCAGCTCACTTGCGACAGGAGAGAGTGGCTACACCTTC. Complete variable domain (other parts from reference TRBV18 and TRBJ1-2): NAGVMQNPRHLVRRRGQEARLRCSPMKGHSHVYWYRQLPEEGLKFMVYLQKENIIDESGMPKERFSAEFPKEGPSILRIQQVVRGDSAAYFCASSLATGESGYTFGSGTRLTVV.

The chain employs TRBV28 and TRBJ2-5; D is perhaps TRBD2 (6 bases). CDR1 is MDHEN and CDR2 is SYDVKM in the germline V gene. The CDR3 sequence is 15 residues long. V dropped 3 bases and J dropped 1 base, with 12 bases sitting between them. In nucleotides, the CDR3 is TGTGCCAGCAGTTTTCAGTCCGGGGGCCAAGAGACCCAGTACTTC. As protein: CASSFQSGGQETQYF.

This clonotype has just a few counts. This chain links TRBV3-1 with TRBJ2-2; D is undetermined. Trimming left V 3 bases short and J 3 bases short, with 8 bases between. This CDR3 has 14 residues. The germline gives CDR1 LGHDT, CDR2 YNNKEL (reference sequence). CDR3 DNA: TGTGCCAGCAGCCAGCGCCGAGACACCGGGGAGCTGTTTTTT. Its translation: CASSQRRDTGELFF.

The CDR3 spells CASKTSAGARSYNEQFF. In nucleotides, the CDR3 is TGTGCCAGCAAAACGTCAGCGGGGGCGCGCTCCTACAATGAGCAGTTCTTC. This chain uses TRBV6-1 with TRBJ2-1, with 8 bases identical to TRBD2. The germline V gene encodes CDR1 MNHNS and CDR2 SASEGT. The CDR3 has 17 residues. With 7 bases clipped from V and 0 bases from J, the junction kept 11 bases outside the gene matches.

This clonotype occurred many times. V gene TRBV2 combines with J gene TRBJ2-1, with 15 bases identical to TRBD2. J lost 6 bases, V lost 7 bases, and 4 bases had no gene match. The CDR3 contains 15 residues. CDR1 is SNHLY and CDR2 is FYNNEI in the germline V gene. The CDR3 is CASMRTSGRGNEQFF. The CDR3, as DNA: TGTGCCAGCATGAGGACTAGCGGGAGGGGCAATGAGCAGTTCTTC.

This chain uses TRBV15 with TRBJ1-5; TRBD1 aligns across 7 bases. The germline gives CDR1 LNHNV, CDR2 YYDKDF (reference sequence). The CDR3 runs to 16 residues. V dropped 4 bases and J dropped 4; count of bases not matched to a gene: 10. CDR3: CATSTDRQGVNQPQHF. DNA for the CDR3: TGTGCCACCAGCACCGACCGACAGGGAGTGAATCAGCCCCAGCATTTT. The variable domain in full, completed from reference TRBV15 and TRBJ1-5, reads DAMVIQNPRYQVTQFGKPVTLSCSQTLNHNVMYWYQQKSSQAPKLLFHYYDKDFNNEADTPDNFQSRRPNTSFCFLDIRSPGLGDTAMYLCATSTDRQGVNQPQHFGDGTRLSIL.

The rearrangement uses TRBV7-8 and TRBJ1-3, with 8 bases that match TRBD1. Germline-derived CDR1 and CDR2 are SGHVS and FQNEAQ. This CDR3 is built from 16 residues. The V segment lost 5 bases and the J segment 3 bases; nucleotides outside the gene matches: 9. The CDR3 region has the DNA TGTGCCAGCAGCGCCTCCGGGACAGGCTTTGGAAACACCATATATTTT. Protein product: CASSASGTGFGNTIYF.

The chain combines TRBV12-3 or TRBV12-4 with TRBJ2-2, with D perhaps matching TRBD2 (6 bases). Trimming took off 6 bases at V and 6 bases at J, with 11 bases between the two ends. The CDR3 sequence is 13 residues long. CDR3 coding DNA: TGTGCCAGCAGAATGGGAGGCCCCGGGGAGCTGTTTTTT. Translated, it gives CASRMGGPGELFF.

This clonotype was seen a handful of times. This rearrangement joins TRBV9 to TRBJ2-3; a weak D match, TRBD2 (5 bases). The CDR3 runs 15 residues. Germline-derived CDR1 and CDR2 are SGDLS and YYNGEE. Trimming pared 2 bases from V and 1 base from J, leaving 11 bases between. Here the CDR3 DNA reads TGTGCCAGCAGCGTGGAGGTGTGGGGCACAGATACGCAGTATTTT. Residues: CASSVEVWGTDTQYF.

The chain couples TRBV3-1 to TRBJ2-1, with 9 nucleotides matching TRBD1. Looked up from germline, CDR1 is LGHDT and CDR2 is YNNKEL (reference sequence). V lost 2 bases to trimming and J lost 6 bases; unmatched junction nucleotides: 5. The length of the CDR3 is 15 residues. For the CDR3, the DNA is TGTGCCAGCAGCCAATACCAGACAGGGGGCAATGAGCAGTTCTTC. It translates to CASSQYQTGGNEQFF.

The chain employs TRBV6-2 or TRBV6-3 and TRBJ2-7; D perhaps matches TRBD1 (6 bases). The V end was cut by 5 bases, the J end by 2 bases, with 16 bases between. Germline V gene data show CDR1 as MNHEY and CDR2 as SVGEGT. CDR3 length: 15 amino acids. The CDR3 region has the DNA TGTGCCAGCAGTGGTGGCAGGGGAGTACCCTACGAGCAGTACGTC. Translation: CASSGGRGVPYEQYV.

This rearrangement joins TRBV3-1 to TRBJ1-2; D is possibly TRBD1 (5 bases). CDR1 is LGHDT and CDR2 is YNNKEL in the germline V gene (reference sequence). CDR3 length equals 13 residues. The V gene lost 7 bases and the J gene lost 2 bases, with 11 bases spanning the gap. The CDR3 region is CASTPSGNYGYTF. CDR3 in DNA: TGTGCCAGCACCCCTTCAGGGAACTATGGCTACACCTTC.

Turning to this clonotype: At one end, the junction sequence differs from germline, possibly due to a read error. Here the CDR3 reads CSVLERKGEQSF. CDR3 in DNA: TGCAGTGTCCTAGAGAGAAAAGGCGAGCAGTCCTTC. This chain joins TRBV20-1 and TRBJ2-7; D not resolved. Germline-derived CDR1 and CDR2 are DFQATT and SNEGSKA (reference sequence). The CDR3 contains 12 residues.

V and J are TRBV28 and TRBJ2-3; no clear D gene. With 6 bases removed from V and 5 bases from J, the gap between germline ends came to 6 bases. The germline V gene has CDR1 MDHEN and CDR2 SYDVKM. There are 11 residues in the CDR3. CDR3 protein: CASRGLDTQYF. The CDR3 DNA reads TGTGCCAGCAGGGGTTTAGATACGCAGTATTTT.

The rearrangement links TRBV12-3 or TRBV12-4 to TRBJ2-1; 7 bases align to TRBD2. The CDR3 runs to 15 residues. V dropped 8 bases and J dropped 3; count of bases not matched to a gene: 10. DNA for the CDR3: TGTGCCAGCTCCACCGGCAGCGGGATCTACAATGAGCAGTTCTTC. Protein: CASSTGSGIYNEQFF.

The CDR3 DNA sequence: TGTGCCACTCGGAGAGGGACTAGCGGATCCTACGAGCAGTGCGTC. Translated: CATRRGTSGSYEQCV. This rearrangement joins TRBV2 to TRBJ2-7; 11 positions agree with TRBD2. Germline-derived CDR1 and CDR2 are SNHLY and FYNNEI. The CDR3 contains 15 residues.

This clonotype was found a few times. The chain recombines TRBV12-3 or TRBV12-4 with TRBJ2-7; a weak D match, TRBD1 (5 bases). CDR3 size: 15 residues. Trimming removed 6 bases from V and 0 bases from J, with 15 bases in between. CDR3 in amino acids: CASSWWGRHSYEQYF. CDR3 in DNA: TGTGCCAGCAGCTGGTGGGGCAGACACTCCTACGAGCAGTACTTC.

V gene TRBV3-1 combines with J gene TRBJ2-7, with no clear D. The DNA end is a closer match to TRBJ2-1, so the J assignment may be wrong. Germline CDR1 reads LGHDT; CDR2 reads YNNKEL (reference sequence). The CDR3 spans 12 residues. The CDR3 loop reads CASSQSTQIQFF. The CDR3 DNA reads TGTGCCAGCAGCCAAAGTACTCAGATACAGTTCTTC.